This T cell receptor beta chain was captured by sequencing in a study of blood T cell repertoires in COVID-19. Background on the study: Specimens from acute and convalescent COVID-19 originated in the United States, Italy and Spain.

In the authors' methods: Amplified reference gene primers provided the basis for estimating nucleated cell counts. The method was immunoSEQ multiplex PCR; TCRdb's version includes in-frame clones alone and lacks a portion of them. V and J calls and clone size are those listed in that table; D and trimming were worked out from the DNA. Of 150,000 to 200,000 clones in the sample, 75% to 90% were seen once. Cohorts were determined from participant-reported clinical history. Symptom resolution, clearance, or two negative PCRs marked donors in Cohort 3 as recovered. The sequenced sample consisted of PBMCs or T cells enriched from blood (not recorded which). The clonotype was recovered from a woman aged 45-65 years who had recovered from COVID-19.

CDR3 loop: CASSLAGGGGETQYF. Written as DNA, the CDR3 is TGCGCCAGCAGCTTGGCTGGGGGCGGTGGTGAGACCCAGTACTTC. The V gene is TRBV5-1, the J gene TRBJ2-5, with D possibly TRBD1 on 6 matching bases. Trimming pared 0 bases from V and 5 bases from J, leaving 14 bases between. This CDR3 spans 15 amino acids. Germline V gene data show CDR1 as SGHRS and CDR2 as YFSETQ.